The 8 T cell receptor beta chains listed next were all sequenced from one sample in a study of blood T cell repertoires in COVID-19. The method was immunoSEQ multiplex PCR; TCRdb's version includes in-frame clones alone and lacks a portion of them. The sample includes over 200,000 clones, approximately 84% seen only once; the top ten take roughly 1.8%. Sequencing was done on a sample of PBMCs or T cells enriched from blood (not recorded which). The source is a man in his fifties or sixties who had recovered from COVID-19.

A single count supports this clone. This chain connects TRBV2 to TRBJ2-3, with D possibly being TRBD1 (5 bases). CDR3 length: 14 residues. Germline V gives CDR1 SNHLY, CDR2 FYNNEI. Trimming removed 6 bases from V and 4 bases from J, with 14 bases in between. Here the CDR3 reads CASSQRQNADTQYF. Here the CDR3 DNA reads TGTGCCAGCAGCCAAAGACAGAATGCAGATACGCAGTATTTT.

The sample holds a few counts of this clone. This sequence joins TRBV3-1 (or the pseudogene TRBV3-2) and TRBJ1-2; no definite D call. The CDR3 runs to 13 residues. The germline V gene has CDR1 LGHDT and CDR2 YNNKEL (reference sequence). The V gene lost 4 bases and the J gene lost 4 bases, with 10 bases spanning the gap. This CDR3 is CASSLPSGYGYTF. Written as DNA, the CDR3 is TGTGCCAGCAGCCTCCCTAGTGGCTATGGCTACACCTTC.

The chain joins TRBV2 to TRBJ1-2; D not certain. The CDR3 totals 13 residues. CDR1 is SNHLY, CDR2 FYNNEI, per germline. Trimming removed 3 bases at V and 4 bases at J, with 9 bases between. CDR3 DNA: TGTGCCAGCAGTGAGGTACAGACCTATGGCTACACCTTC. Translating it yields CASSEVQTYGYTF.

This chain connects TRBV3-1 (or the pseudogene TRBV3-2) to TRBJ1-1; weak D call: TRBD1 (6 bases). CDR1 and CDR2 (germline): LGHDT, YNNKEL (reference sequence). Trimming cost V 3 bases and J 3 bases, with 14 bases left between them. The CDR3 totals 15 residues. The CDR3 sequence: CASSQGGGKDTEAFF. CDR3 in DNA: TGTGCCAGCAGCCAGGGCGGGGGCAAGGACACTGAAGCTTTCTTT.

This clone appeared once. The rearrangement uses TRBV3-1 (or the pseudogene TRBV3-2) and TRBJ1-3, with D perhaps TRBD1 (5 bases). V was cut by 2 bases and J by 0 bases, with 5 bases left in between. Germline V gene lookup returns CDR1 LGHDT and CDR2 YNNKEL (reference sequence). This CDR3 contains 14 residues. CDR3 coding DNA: TGTGCCAGCAGCCAACAGGGCTCTGGAAACACCATATATTTT. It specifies CASSQQGSGNTIYF.

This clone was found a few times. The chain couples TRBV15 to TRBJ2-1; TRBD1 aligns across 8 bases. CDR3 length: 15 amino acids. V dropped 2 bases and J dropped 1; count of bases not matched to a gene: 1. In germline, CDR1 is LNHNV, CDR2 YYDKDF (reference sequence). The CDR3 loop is CATSRTGGSYNEQFF. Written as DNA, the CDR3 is TGTGCCACCAGCAGAACAGGGGGATCCTACAATGAGCAGTTCTTC.

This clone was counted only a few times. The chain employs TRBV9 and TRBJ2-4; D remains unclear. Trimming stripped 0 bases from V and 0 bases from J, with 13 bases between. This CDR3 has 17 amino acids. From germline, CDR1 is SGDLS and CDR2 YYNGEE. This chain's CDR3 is CASSVGAQEGAKNIQYF. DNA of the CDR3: TGTGCCAGCAGCGTAGGGGCCCAGGAAGGAGCCAAAAACATTCAGTACTTC.

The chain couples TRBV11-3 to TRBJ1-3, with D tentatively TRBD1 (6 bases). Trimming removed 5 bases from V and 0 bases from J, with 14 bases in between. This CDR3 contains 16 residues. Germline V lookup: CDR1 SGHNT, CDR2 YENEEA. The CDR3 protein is CASSPRQALSGNTIYF. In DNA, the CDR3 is TGTGCCAGCAGCCCCCGACAGGCCCTCTCTGGAAACACCATATATTTT.